This TCR beta chain stems from a study of blood T cell repertoires in COVID-19. Study at large: Specimens from acute and convalescent COVID-19 originated in the United States, Italy and Spain. PBMCs, B-cell-depleted T cells, or T cells were the source of the cDNA or gDNA that made up the material.

Germline assignment: CDR1 MGHRA and CDR2 YSYEKL. V shed 4 bases and J shed 4 bases, with 19 bases lying between them. This CDR3 spans 17 amino acids. Original methodology: Reference gene primer amplification yielded estimated nucleated cell counts. TCRdb's copy holds only in-frame clones and misses some; the assay was immunoSEQ multiplex PCR. V and J calls plus clone size are reproduced from that table; the DNA served to infer D and trimming. The profile covers roughly 200,000 clones, with less than 95% appearing a single time and around 0.8% taken by the ten largest. The Seattle site enrolled patients during active infection and followed them longitudinally.

This sequence originates from a man aged 25-40 years with COVID-19, enrolled during active disease. The chain combines TRBV4-1 with TRBJ1-4; tentatively, D is TRBD1 (5 bases). Sequencing used peripheral blood. The CDR3 spells CASSPRGGDRVNEKLFF. The CDR3 DNA is TGCGCCAGCAGCCCTCGTGGAGGGGATAGGGTTAATGAAAAACTGTTTTTT.